This T cell receptor (beta chain) was captured in a study of blood T cell repertoires in COVID-19. About the study: There were acute and convalescent COVID-19 samples, and they came from the United States, Italy and Spain. T cells, B-cell-depleted T cells, or PBMCs provided the cDNA or gDNA that served as material.

Data came from immunoSEQ multiplex PCR; TCRdb stores just in-frame clones and leaves some out. Of some 53,000 clones listed, roughly 89% are singletons. V gave up 4 bases and J gave up 6 bases; unmatched junction bases: 11. The CDR3 runs to 15 residues. CDR1 and CDR2 (germline): LGHNA, YNFKEQ. The receptor's source is a man aged 55-75 years with active COVID-19. The chain carries TRBV4-2 and TRBJ1-2; 7 bases are a match to TRBD1. Input material: peripheral blood. This chain's CDR3 is CASSRDLGQDDGYTF. CDR3 in DNA: TGTGCCAGCAGCCGGGACCTTGGACAGGACGATGGCTACACCTTC.